The 3 T cell receptor beta chains reported below all come from one sample, sequenced in a study of response to subunit inactivated influenza vaccine. One entry per CDR3 protein results from TCRdb running MiXCR on the RT-PCR reads. The data contain about 300,000 distinct CDR3 sequences, about 20% of them singletons. Sequences were derived from PBMCs from blood, sampled roughly 20 months after vaccination. These receptors all stem from a man between 50 and 75 years old who received an inactivated influenza vaccine.

The chain's CDR3 is CASSWTADKEKLFF. CDR3 DNA: TGTGCCAGCTCATGGACGGCGGATAAAGAAAAACTGTTTTTT. The chain is built from TRBV18 and TRBJ1-4; D call uncertain. Trimming took 5 bases from V and 8 from J, leaving 15 bases between them. The CDR3 sequence is 14 residues long. From germline, CDR1 is KGHSH and CDR2 LQKENI.

The V gene is TRBV29-1, the J gene TRBJ1-2; D is uncertain. V lost 0 bases to trimming and J lost 3 bases, with 11 bases between them. Germline lookup yields CDR1 SQVTM and CDR2 ANQGSEA. This CDR3 has 14 residues. CDR3 sequence: CSVEEEVAHYGYTF. As DNA, the CDR3 is TGCAGCGTTGAAGAAGAGGTGGCTCACTATGGCTACACCTTC. Full variable domain (outside the CDR3, taken from reference TRBV29-1 and TRBJ1-2): SAVISQKPSRDICQRGTSLTIQCQVDSQVTMMFWYRQQPGQSLTLIATANQGSEATYESGFVIDKFPISRPNLTFSTLTVSNMSPEDSSIYLCSVEEEVAHYGYTFGSGTRLTVV.

The V call is TRBV10-3, the J call TRBJ1-1, with D tentatively TRBD1 (5 bases). The CDR3 is made up of 12 amino acids. V was pared by 4 bases and J by 5 bases, with 8 bases between. CDR1 is ENHRY, CDR2 SYGVKD, per germline. CDR3 bases: TGTGCCATCAGTGCCAGGGCTACTGAAGCTTTCTTT. Its protein product is CAISARATEAFF.